Each of the 9 T cell receptor beta chains below was sequenced from the same sample in a study of shared clonotypes between healthy human individuals. Assay: immunoSEQ multiplex PCR; the TCRdb copy retains only in-frame clones and omits some. The sample has 950,000 to 1,100,000 clones; 75% are singletons. Specimen: memory CD4+ T cells sorted from blood. Subset of the sample: CD45RA-negative fraction. Receptors originate from a young man in good health.

The J gene is TRBJ2-4, the V gene TRBV10-3, with a possible D match to TRBD2 (6 bases). Looked up from germline, CDR1 is ENHRY and CDR2 is SYGVKD. Between the trimmed V and J ends, which lost 3 bases and 6 bases, there was a span of 12 bases. There are 14 residues in the CDR3. The CDR3 is CAISESGGRNIQYF. In DNA form, the CDR3 reads TGTGCCATCAGTGAAAGTGGAGGGAGAAACATTCAGTACTTC.

This clone came up once. This rearrangement joins TRBV5-1 to TRBJ2-3; D may correspond to TRBD1 or TRBD2 (5 bases each). With 0 bases removed from V and 5 bases from J, the gap between germline ends came to 16 bases. This CDR3 region has 16 residues. Germline V gene lookup returns CDR1 SGHRS and CDR2 YFSETQ. CDR3 residues: CASSLVWGTAVDTQYF. The CDR3 region has the DNA TGCGCCAGCAGCTTGGTTTGGGGGACCGCCGTAGATACGCAGTATTTT.

J is TRBJ2-2 and V is TRBV2; 7 bases line up with TRBD1. The CDR3 contains 14 residues. Per germline, CDR1 SNHLY and CDR2 FYNNEI. J lost 4 bases, V lost 6 bases, and 5 bases had no gene match. CDR3 sequence (DNA): TGTGCCAGCAGAAACCGGGACAGCACCGGGGAGCTGTTTTTT. Translation gives CASRNRDSTGELFF.

The V call is TRBV7-9, the J call TRBJ2-2; 10 nucleotides align to TRBD2. Trimming removed 5 bases from V and 6 bases from J; junction bases left unmatched: 3. The CDR3 loop spans 14 amino acids. Germline CDR1 SEHNR, CDR2 FQNEAQ (reference sequence). CDR3 sequence reads: CASSELAGAGELFF. CDR3 nucleotide sequence: TGTGCCAGCAGCGAGCTAGCGGGAGCCGGGGAGCTGTTTTTT.

Concerning this clone: Other nucleotide sequences from this sample produce the same CDR3. The chain is built from TRBV11-3 and TRBJ2-6; a weak D match, TRBD2 (5 bases). The germline gives CDR1 SGHNT, CDR2 YENEEA. V was clipped by 3 bases and J by 2 bases, with 8 bases between them. The CDR3 is 15 amino acids. The CDR3 sequence: CASSFGEAGANVLTF. In DNA form, the CDR3 reads TGTGCCAGCAGCTTCGGGGAAGCTGGGGCCAACGTCCTGACTTTC.

The V gene is TRBV10-3, the J gene TRBJ1-2, with no clear D. The CDR3 is 15 residues long. Trimming removed 6 bases from V and 0 bases from J, with 14 bases in between. Germline assignment: CDR1 ENHRY and CDR2 SYGVKD. CDR3 sequence (DNA): TGTGCCATCAGCGAGGGAATTGGGACTAACTATGGCTACACCTTC. Residues: CAISEGIGTNYGYTF.

Regarding this clone: Other DNA variants within this sample encode the same CDR3. V and J are TRBV2 and TRBJ1-2; TRBD1 might be the D (5 bases). Trimming pared 4 bases from V and 6 bases from J, leaving 12 bases between. Germline lookup yields CDR1 SNHLY and CDR2 FYNNEI. This CDR3 comprises 13 residues. The CDR3 loop is CASSVGQGDGYTF. CDR3 sequence (DNA): TGTGCCAGCAGTGTGGGGCAGGGCGATGGCTACACCTTC.

The chain combines TRBV5-6 with TRBJ1-5; 8 nucleotides match TRBD1. J lost 7 bases, V lost 4 bases, and 7 bases had no gene match. Germline V gene data show CDR1 as SGHDT and CDR2 as YYEEEE. CDR3 size: 14 residues. In nucleotides, the CDR3 is TGTGCCAGCAGCCTCGGGACAGGACGACAGCCCCAGCATTTT. Translating gives CASSLGTGRQPQHF.

This clone was observed at least ten times. Different DNA sequences within this sample yield the same CDR3. This chain connects TRBV18 to TRBJ2-5; the D is unclear. The germline gives CDR1 KGHSH, CDR2 LQKENI. This CDR3 contains 12 residues. Trimming stripped 3 bases from V and 5 bases from J, with 7 bases between. The chain's CDR3 is CASSPGVETQYF. In DNA, the CDR3 is TGTGCCAGCTCACCTGGAGTGGAGACCCAGTACTTC.